The sequence of this TCR beta chain was determined in a study of beta chain features in type 1 diabetes (dated by TCRdb to 2016 to 2018). Context from the whole study: Mean age, gender distribution, total cell number and subset yield did not differ between patients and healthy donors. A total of 90 million to 120 million sorted cells were examined across all samples, and a strong correlation was observed between cell number per subset and RNA yield. The study compared the TCRB repertoires of sorted circulating CD4+ T cell subsets in recently diagnosed type 1 diabetes patients with those in matched healthy donors. Regulatory and stem cell-like memory subsets were isolated from only 8 patients and roughly eight healthy donors, whereas naive and central memory subsets came from all 28 donors. What the work shows at the level of the full study, not this receptor alone: Type 1 diabetes patients showed a moderate but significant shortening of TCRB CDR3 length in all four CD4+ subsets. Because cDNA was sequenced instead of genomic DNA, activated cells with high expression could be over-represented, although the groups did not differ in activation or CD3 levels. Patients with type 1 diabetes made fewer insertions and deleted more nucleotides at VDJ recombination sites, implying thymic rearrangement abnormalities. Because the HLA sub-analyses included only small numbers of individuals, any influence of HLA type on TCRB rearrangement was left unresolved. PCR might favor shorter templates, but patient and control samples were amplified and corrected together, so any skew would affect both groups equally. Naive, central memory and regulatory TCRB repertoires appeared to be more alike among patients than among healthy donors.

A single peripheral blood draw of around 0.11 L on average was collected from each donor into heparinised tubes. Using a panel that included CD45RO, CCR7, CD25, CD127, CD95 and CD27, naive, central memory, regulatory and stem cell-like memory CD4+ T cells were sorted on a BD FACSAria II. Purity was above 98% for every sorted population. PBMCs were isolated immediately by Lymphoprep density gradient centrifugation and stained directly without culture. So that batch effects would be minimized, each experiment stained and sorted samples in pairs, pairing one healthy donor with one patient. All of the isolated RNA was reverse transcribed with the High Capacity cDNA Reverse Transcription Kit, so expressed TCRB transcripts were sequenced. Deep immunoSEQ sequencing was applied to naive, central memory and regulatory T cell samples, giving an average of around 4 million total reads per sample. Sorted cells were lysed in RLT buffer, and RNA was extracted using DNase-treated RNeasy Micro or Mini kits according to cell number. Each cell subset was processed separately to prevent cross-contamination, with patient and healthy donor samples processed together. Using the immunoSEQ multiplex PCR, TCRB sequences were amplified from cDNA into 87-bp fragments spanning the CDR3 region. Sequencing of the amplicons was performed on the Illumina HiSeq platform. Per the source publication's procedure: Synthetic template baselines were used to correct PCR bias computationally, reads within Hamming distance 2 were collapsed, and singletons that could not be merged were discarded. By aligning reads against IMGT, V, D and J genes, CDR3 length, and insertions or deletions at six rearrangement sites were assigned. Clonotype counts were normalized to sorted cell number within each subset before computing true diversity and Gini coefficients with the tcR R package. The overlap coefficient, calculated on TCRB nucleotide sequences, was used to quantify repertoire sharing. The table was pulled from immuneACCESS by TCRdb, which kept in-frame rearrangements only. Such tables lose some clones; where checked, under half of the loss comes from unresolved V genes, and the rest has no known cause. From that table come the V and J calls and clone size; the DNA was used to work out D and trimming. The sample table shows 160,000 or so clones, and roughly 9% are seen once. The ten top clones hold 2% to 2.5% of the sample.

Details on this clone: This receptor's antigen is unknown. Base qualities were left out, and no much larger clone turns up one base away.

The CDR3 holds 15 amino acids from the cysteine to the phenylalanine. Of the read, only the CDR3 DNA is kept; its 45 bases are in frame from base 1. CDR1 SEHNR and CDR2 FQNEAQ were looked up in the germline V gene (reference sequence). Germline trimming: 1 base from V, 6 bases from J; junction bases outside gene matches: 6. The sequence came from a woman between 18 and 29 years old in good health. The V gene is TRBV7-9 and the J gene is TRBJ2-1; 7 bases in the junction line up with TRBD2. The sample was central memory CD4+ T cells from blood. Read as DNA, the sequence is TGTGCCAGCAGCTTAGACATTTGGGAGGGCAATGAGCAGTTCTTC. Translated, it reads CASSLDIWEGNEQFF.